The clone carrying this TCR beta chain was counted many times. Its specificity is unknown. These data originate in a study of naive and memory T cell subsets. Four PCR rounds used nested alpha and beta constant region primers plus the SP2 primer. Blood and skin TCR RNA was reverse transcribed with alpha and beta constant primers. TCRdb fed the 5' RACE reads into MiXCR, producing one record per CDR3 protein. The table shows 45,000 to 55,000 distinct CDR3 sequences, with around 5% occurring only once. Study-level results: This RNA-based method may be sensitive to activation-related transcript changes.

An oligonucleotide containing a UMI was ligated to the 3' end of TCR cDNA. Whole blood, 2.5 ml, came from adult healthy volunteers. This clonotype was obtained from a female donor in good health.

In DNA form, the CDR3 reads TGTGCCAGCTATTCGGGAGGGTTAACTAGCACAGATACGCAGTATTTT. Its protein is CASYSGGLTSTDTQYF. The V gene is TRBV6-2 or TRBV6-3, the J gene TRBJ2-3, with TRBD2 matching over 8 bases. V was clipped by 8 bases and J by 0 bases; unmatched bases: 10. This CDR3 has 16 residues. Germline loops: CDR1 MNHEY, CDR2 SVGEGT.